This T cell receptor (beta chain) was sequenced in a study of post-analysis software for immune sequencing data. Study-level information: Included courses were relapsing-remitting and secondary progressive multiple sclerosis; progressive-relapsing multiple sclerosis was also included. Study-level findings and limits: Patients showed TRBV5-6, TRBV5-1 and TRBV20-1 among five TRBV segments more frequent than in controls.

Comments on this clonotype: The antigen remains unidentified.

The CDR3 has 17 residues. Deletions cut 0 bases from V and 4 bases from J, with 16 bases between. CDR1 and CDR2 from the germline V gene are LNHNV and YYDKDF (reference sequence). Researchers reported that TCR beta cDNA libraries carried unique molecular identifiers. TCRdb called the PCR reads again in MiXCR, with one record for every CDR3 protein. The profile shows over 700,000 distinct CDR3 sequences, 25% to 30% of them singletons. The genes are TRBV15 and TRBJ1-5; no definite D call. The clonotype originates from a girl between 10 and 17 years old with multiple sclerosis. The sequencing sample was made of blood. The CDR3 protein is CATSRDPAERINQPQHF. The CDR3 region has the DNA TGTGCCACCAGCAGAGATCCGGCAGAGAGAATTAATCAGCCCCAGCATTTT.